The T cell receptor beta chain under discussion was sequenced for a study of beta chain features in type 1 diabetes. General study points: Significant though moderate, a shortening of TCRB CDR3s appeared in all four CD4+ subsets of Type 1 diabetes patients.

The sequenced template was cDNA made from the entire isolated RNA. Naive, central memory and regulatory T cell samples averaged around 3.9 million immunoSEQ reads each. The method was immunoSEQ multiplex PCR; TCRdb's version includes in-frame clones alone and lacks a portion of them. The sample has about 240,000 clones, about 14% seen once. Sorting produced populations that all topped 98% purity. This CDR3 is built from 13 residues. Germline-derived CDR1 and CDR2 are LGHNT and FRNRAP. V was pared by 2 bases and J by 6 bases, with 9 bases between. This clone appeared a few times. What it binds is not known.

The sequence was obtained from a man younger than 45 with type 1 diabetes. J is TRBJ2-3 and V is TRBV12-5; no reliable D call. Sequencing was performed on naive CD4+ T cells from blood. The CDR3 bases are TGTGCTAGTGGTTTGCTAGGCGCGGATACGCAGTATTTT. It is translated as CASGLLGADTQYF.